Following are 21 T cell receptor beta chains from one sample sequenced in a study of blood T cell repertoires in COVID-19. Profiled with immunoSEQ multiplex PCR; TCRdb holds only in-frame clones, not every one. In the table there are just over 65,000 clones, 85% to 90% of which are singletons. Material: peripheral blood. The origin of the receptors is a man aged 60 to 75 with acute or convalescent COVID-19.

This clone was detected only a few times. V and J are TRBV2 and TRBJ1-5; weak D call: TRBD1 (6 bases). The V and J ends lost 6 bases and 0 bases respectively, with 12 bases between them. The CDR3 totals 15 residues. Germline values: CDR1 SNHLY, CDR2 FYNNEI. The CDR3 protein is CASSRTAYSNQPQHF. In DNA, the CDR3 is TGTGCCAGCAGCAGGACAGCTTATAGCAATCAGCCCCAGCATTTT.

The chain carries TRBV11-2 and TRBJ2-7; D may be TRBD2 (5 bases). Germline CDR1 and CDR2: SGHAT and FQNNGV. This CDR3 region has 15 residues. Trimming shortened V by 5 bases and J by 0 bases, and 14 bases separated the two germline ends. This chain's CDR3 is CASSLGSHSSYEQYF. CDR3 nucleotide sequence: TGTGCCAGCAGCCTAGGGAGTCACTCCTCCTACGAGCAGTACTTC.

This sequence joins TRBV3-1 (or the pseudogene TRBV3-2) and TRBJ2-3; 7 bases agree with TRBD2. Germline trimming cut 0 bases from V and 4 bases from J; bases unmatched to any gene: 7. The germline gives CDR1 LGHDT, CDR2 YNNKEL (reference sequence). The CDR3 runs 16 residues. The chain's CDR3 is CASSQERLAVADTQYF. CDR3 coding DNA: TGTGCCAGCAGCCAAGAGAGGCTAGCGGTGGCAGATACGCAGTATTTT.

J is TRBJ2-7 and V is TRBV5-5; D perhaps matches TRBD1 (6 bases). The CDR3 runs 14 residues. CDR1 and CDR2 (germline): SGHKS, YYEKEE (reference sequence). The V end was cut by 2 bases, the J end by 0 bases, with 9 bases between. CDR3 residues: CASSLQGSSYEQYF. The CDR3 region has the DNA TGTGCCAGCAGCTTACAGGGTAGCTCCTACGAGCAGTACTTC.

The chain couples TRBV15 to TRBJ2-1; 8 bases map to TRBD2. In germline, CDR1 is LNHNV, CDR2 YYDKDF (reference sequence). The junction had 5 bases not matched to a gene; V was cut back by 5 bases and J by 2 bases. The CDR3 has 15 amino acids. The CDR3 DNA is TGTGCCACCAGCTCCCGGACTAGCACCTACAATGAGCAGTTCTTC. Its translation is CATSSRTSTYNEQFF.

This rearrangement joins TRBV6-5 to TRBJ1-2, with 7 positions matching TRBD1. Germline CDR1 MNHEY, CDR2 SVGAGI. The CDR3 consists of 15 residues. V trimming: 6 bases; J trimming: 5 bases; junction bases outside the gene matches: 12. In DNA form, the CDR3 reads TGTGCCAGCAGAGACCCCGCCTCGGGACAGTATGGCTACACCTTC. It codes for CASRDPASGQYGYTF.

In this sample, this clone turned up once. V usage is TRBV5-1 and J usage is TRBJ1-3; TRBD1 matches 8 bases. CDR3 length: 13 amino acids. Looked up from germline, CDR1 is SGHRS and CDR2 is YFSETQ. J lost 10 bases, V lost 4 bases, and 7 bases had no gene match. The CDR3 DNA is TGCGCCAGCAGCCCCGGACAGGGAGTGACCATATATTTT. As protein: CASSPGQGVTIYF. The full variable domain, completed using reference TRBV5-1 and TRBJ1-3, is KAGVTQTPRYLIKTRGQQVTLSCSPISGHRSVSWYQQTPGQGLQFLFEYFSETQRNKGNFPGRFSGRQFSNSRSEMNVSTLELGDSALYLCASSPGQGVTIYFGEGSWLTVV.

The genes are TRBV2 and TRBJ1-5; tentatively, D is TRBD1 (5 bases). The germline gives CDR1 SNHLY, CDR2 FYNNEI. CDR3 length: 15 amino acids. The V end lost 3 bases, the J end lost 8 bases, and 17 bases lay between the germline ends. The DNA for the CDR3 is TGTGCCAGCAGTGAGGTACGGGGGGATTTGAAGCCCCAGCATTTT. Translating it yields CASSEVRGDLKPQHF.

This CDR3 is CASRSPFRDGYTF. CDR3 coding DNA: TGTGCCAGCAGATCCCCGTTCAGGGATGGCTACACCTTC. The chain has TRBV6-5 and TRBJ1-2; tentatively, D is TRBD1 (5 bases). There are 13 residues in the CDR3. Trimming stripped 6 bases from V and 6 bases from J, with 14 bases between. Germline-derived CDR1 and CDR2 are MNHEY and SVGAGI.

This sequence joins TRBV10-2 and TRBJ2-4; TRBD1 matches 10 bases. The CDR3 loop spans 15 amino acids. Germline CDR1 WSHSY, CDR2 SAAADI. The junction had 3 bases not matched to a gene; V was cut back by 6 bases and J by 1 base. CDR3 amino acids: CASRAGQGAKNIQYF. The CDR3 DNA is TGCGCCAGCAGGGCGGGACAGGGGGCCAAAAACATTCAGTACTTC.

The V call is TRBV5-1, the J call TRBJ1-2; D gene ambiguous. The CDR3 contains 14 residues. Germline assignment: CDR1 SGHRS and CDR2 YFSETQ. The ends were cut back, 0 bases at V and 4 bases at J, with 10 bases in the middle. This CDR3 is CASSLGGSFYGYTF. The DNA for the CDR3 is TGCGCCAGCAGCTTGGGCGGATCCTTCTATGGCTACACCTTC.

The V and J genes are TRBV6-5 and TRBJ1-6, with TRBD1 matching over 11 bases. Germline CDR1 and CDR2: MNHEY and SVGAGI. The J segment lost 10 bases and the V segment lost 11 bases, leaving 10 bases of the junction unmatched. The CDR3 extends over 14 amino acids. The CDR3 bases are TGTGCCGGAGGACAGGGGGCGCAAGGCTCACCCCTCCACTTT. It is translated as CAGGQGAQGSPLHF.

The rearrangement links TRBV3-1 (or the pseudogene TRBV3-2) to TRBJ1-1, with 7 bases that match TRBD1. The germline V gene encodes CDR1 LGHDT and CDR2 YNNKEL (reference sequence). V shed 1 base and J 8 bases; nucleotides not matched to a gene: 16. This CDR3 contains 17 residues. The CDR3 DNA sequence: TGTGCCAGCAGCCAAGTTGCGACCTCAGGGACAGCCATCGAAGCTTTCTTT. Translated: CASSQVATSGTAIEAFF.

This rearrangement joins TRBV6-1 to TRBJ1-1; 8 bases agree with TRBD1. Germline CDR1 is MNHNS and CDR2 is SASEGT. The CDR3 extends over 17 amino acids. Trimming cost V 2 bases and J 5 bases; bases outside gene matches: 13. This CDR3 reads CASSERVIRQGITEAFF. The DNA for the CDR3 is TGTGCCAGCAGTGAACGGGTAATACGACAGGGGATAACTGAAGCTTTCTTT.

V and J are TRBV5-1 and TRBJ2-3; the D is unclear. CDR3 length: 15 residues. Trimming shortened V by 4 bases and J by 4 bases, and 16 bases separated the two germline ends. Germline V gives CDR1 SGHRS, CDR2 YFSETQ. Here the CDR3 reads CASSLYSPAPDTQYF. The CDR3 DNA follows: TGCGCCAGCAGCCTTTACAGTCCAGCCCCAGATACGCAGTATTTT.

V is TRBV11-2 and J is TRBJ1-1; D possibly corresponds to TRBD1 (6 bases). The V gene's germline CDR1 is SGHAT and CDR2 FQNNGV. This CDR3 has 15 residues. V shed 0 bases and J shed 8 bases, with 16 bases lying between them. DNA for the CDR3: TGTGCCAGCAGCTTAGATTTTTGGGGGGGGGCCGAAGCTTTCTTT. It translates to CASSLDFWGGAEAFF.

For the CDR3, the DNA is TGTGCCAGCAGCTCCCCTAGGGGTGAAAGTCTGAACACTGAAGCTTTCTTT. Protein product: CASSSPRGESLNTEAFF. V usage is TRBV7-9 and J usage is TRBJ1-1; D is perhaps TRBD1 (5 bases). The CDR3 is 17 amino acids. V was shortened by 4 bases and J by 0 bases, with 18 bases between the two germline ends. Germline-derived CDR1 and CDR2 are SEHNR and FQNEAQ (reference sequence).

The chain couples TRBV6-6 to TRBJ1-3; D possibly corresponds to TRBD1 (5 bases). V lost 6 bases and J lost 0, with 12 bases in between. Per the germline V gene, CDR1 is MNHNY and CDR2 is SVGAGI (reference sequence). This CDR3 is 15 amino acids long. This chain's CDR3 is CASRGTGSSGNTIYF. CDR3 DNA sequence: TGTGCCAGCAGGGGAACAGGTAGCTCTGGAAACACCATATATTTT.

CDR3 amino acids: CSVDAGRYSYNEQFF. CDR3 coding DNA: TGCAGCGTTGATGCGGGGCGCTACTCCTACAATGAGCAGTTCTTC. The chain has TRBV29-1 and TRBJ2-1; possible D gene TRBD2, 6 bases. V lost 3 bases to trimming and J lost 0 bases, with 12 bases between them. The germline gives CDR1 SQVTM, CDR2 ANQGSEA. This CDR3 has 15 amino acids.

The chain is built from TRBV20-1 and TRBJ1-1; D call uncertain. Trimming pared 2 bases from V and 4 bases from J, leaving 5 bases between. The CDR3 loop spans 11 amino acids. Germline assignment: CDR1 DFQATT and CDR2 SNEGSKA (reference sequence). The CDR3 DNA is TGCAGTGCTAGACGGGTCACTGAAGCTTTCTTT. Amino acid sequence: CSARRVTEAFF.

The CDR3 reads CASSYGRAYEQYF. In nucleotides, the CDR3 is TGTGCCAGCAGTTACGGCAGGGCCTACGAGCAGTACTTC. This chain links TRBV6-6 with TRBJ2-7; D perhaps matches TRBD1 (5 bases). The germline V and J ends were trimmed by 2 bases and 2 bases, with 7 bases remaining between them. The germline V gene has CDR1 MNHNY and CDR2 SVGAGI (reference sequence). This CDR3 region has 13 residues.